Shown below are 32 T cell receptor beta chains from a single sample sequenced in a study of cytomegalovirus exposure and HLA in healthy donors (dated by TCRdb to 2017 to 2019). The library was made by the immunoSEQ multiplex PCR assay. For the multiplex PCR, a mixture combining 60 forward primers for TCR Vbeta segments and 13 reverse primers for TCR Jbeta segments was used. TCRdb's version of the immuneACCESS table is confined to in-frame rearrangements and falls short of the full clone set. An unresolved V gene accounts for under half of the shortfall where checked; the remainder is of unknown origin. The sample table lists tens of thousands of clones, around 67% of them with a count of one. The ten largest clones represent approximately 2% of the sample. The sample comprised PBMCs. The origin of the receptors is a woman between 25 and 40 years old in good health and CMV-seronegative.

A word on this clone: The junction differs from germline at one of its ends, possibly a read error. The chain uses TRBV4-3 and TRBJ2-2; possibly TRBD2 for D (6 bases). The CDR3 consists of 15 residues. The V gene's germline CDR1 is LGHNA and CDR2 YSLEER. CDR3 amino acids: CASSQKQIPLRGAVF. The CDR3 DNA is TGCGCCAGCAGCCAGAAACAGATACCCTTGCGGGGAGCTGTTTTT.

This rearrangement joins TRBV28 to TRBJ2-1, with 8 bases identical to TRBD2. Looked up from germline, CDR1 is MDHEN and CDR2 is SYDVKM. Losses at the gene ends were 3 bases for V and 7 bases for J; bases not matched to a gene: 14. The CDR3 has 17 amino acids. The CDR3 DNA sequence: TGTGCCAGCAGTTTCCCCCGCACGGGGGGGCCGGGGAATGAGCAGTTCTTC. Protein product: CASSFPRTGGPGNEQFF. The full variable domain, rest sourced from reference TRBV28 and TRBJ2-1, is DVKVTQSSRYLVKRTGEKVFLECVQDMDHENMFWYRQDPGLGLRLIYFSYDVKMKEKGDIPEGYSVSREKKERFSLILESASTNQTSMYLCASSFPRTGGPGNEQFFGPGTRLTVL.

This clone has a handful of counts. The chain employs TRBV10-2 and TRBJ1-1; 9 bases align to TRBD1. V was clipped by 8 bases and J by 4 bases; unmatched bases: 8. Germline values: CDR1 WSHSY, CDR2 SAAADI. The CDR3 runs to 14 residues. The CDR3 bases are TGCGCCAGCGTGGACAGGGGACCGGGCACTGAAGCTTTCTTT. Translating gives CASVDRGPGTEAFF.

The genes are TRBV5-4 and TRBJ1-2; 9 positions agree with TRBD1. The CDR3 runs 17 residues. Germline V gene data show CDR1 as SGHNT and CDR2 as YYREEE (reference sequence). The trim removed 4 bases at V and 1 base at J, leaving 11 bases unmatched. This CDR3 reads CASSQADRGGGNYGYTF. For the CDR3, the DNA is TGTGCCAGCAGCCAAGCGGACAGGGGAGGGGGTAACTATGGCTACACCTTC. Full variable domain (outside the CDR3, taken from reference TRBV5-4 and TRBJ1-2): ETGVTQSPTHLIKTRGQQVTLRCSSQSGHNTVSWYQQALGQGPQFIFQYYREEENGRGNFPPRFSGLQFPNYSSELNVNALELDDSALYLCASSQADRGGGNYGYTFGSGTRLTVV.

The CDR3 nucleotides are TGTGCCAGCAGCTACTTGACAGCAACTGAAGCTTTCTTT. This codes for CASSYLTATEAFF. This chain links TRBV5-4 with TRBJ1-1, with a weak D call TRBD1 (5 bases). Germline V gene sequence: CDR1 SGHNT, CDR2 YYREEE (reference sequence). This CDR3 region has 13 residues. V lost 3 bases to trimming and J lost 5 bases, with 11 bases between them.

This clone was observed once. The rearrangement joins TRBV6-5 to TRBJ2-7, with TRBD1 identical over 12 bases. J gave up 4 bases and V 2 bases, and 3 bases lay outside the gene matches. In germline, CDR1 is MNHEY, CDR2 SVGAGI. The CDR3 spans 15 residues. CDR3 sequence: CASSYRDRGQYEQYF. The CDR3 region has the DNA TGTGCCAGCAGTTACCGGGACAGGGGGCAATACGAGCAGTACTTC.

The rearrangement links TRBV5-4 to TRBJ2-5, with D tentatively TRBD1 (6 bases). The CDR3 spans 16 residues. Trimming removed 3 bases at V and 0 bases at J, with 15 bases between. Germline V gives CDR1 SGHNT, CDR2 YYREEE (reference sequence). Here the CDR3 reads CASSSRGRMYQETQYF. DNA of the CDR3: TGTGCCAGCAGCTCCAGGGGCAGGATGTACCAAGAGACCCAGTACTTC.

The V call is TRBV18, the J call TRBJ1-2; a possible D gene is TRBD1 (5 bases). Germline V CDR1 and CDR2: KGHSH, LQKENI. The CDR3 is made up of 13 amino acids. Between the trimmed V and J ends, which lost 2 bases and 4 bases, there was a span of 8 bases. The DNA for the CDR3 is TGTGCCAGCTCACCAACAGGTGCCTATGGCTACACCTTC. Translated, it gives CASSPTGAYGYTF.

V usage is TRBV12-5 and J usage is TRBJ2-3, with D hard to call. The CDR3 length is 12 residues. Trimming removed 4 bases at V and 1 base at J, with 3 bases between. Germline V CDR1 and CDR2: LGHNT, FRNRAP. CDR3 nucleotide sequence: TGTGCTAGTGGTTCTGGCACAGATACGCAGTATTTT. This encodes CASGSGTDTQYF.

This sequence joins TRBV29-1 and TRBJ2-4; D might be TRBD2 (5 bases). Germline lookup yields CDR1 SQVTM and CDR2 ANQGSEA. The CDR3 spans 15 residues. The V end was cut by 5 bases, the J end by 3 bases, with 17 bases between. The CDR3 DNA reads as TGCAGCGTTACGGTCCCGGGGTTGGGCAAAAACATTCAGTACTTC. It codes for CSVTVPGLGKNIQYF. The entire variable domain, with the rest obtained from reference TRBV29-1 and TRBJ2-4, is as follows: SAVISQKPSRDICQRGTSLTIQCQVDSQVTMMFWYRQQPGQSLTLIATANQGSEATYESGFVIDKFPISRPNLTFSTLTVSNMSPEDSSIYLCSVTVPGLGKNIQYFGAGTRLSVL.

This chain joins TRBV6-5 and TRBJ2-7; TRBD1 matches at 7 bases. Trimming took 5 bases from V and 0 from J; bases not matched to a gene: 7. Germline assignment: CDR1 MNHEY and CDR2 SVGAGI. This CDR3 spans 15 amino acids. The CDR3 nucleotides are TGTGCCAGCAGTAAGGGGACAGCGTACTCCTACGAGCAGTACTTC. Protein product: CASSKGTAYSYEQYF.

The rearrangement uses TRBV7-2 and TRBJ2-7; the match to TRBD2 covers 13 bases. The CDR3 totals 15 residues. J gave up 3 bases and V 5 bases, and 4 bases lay outside the gene matches. Looked up from germline, CDR1 is SGHTA and CDR2 is FQGNSA. CDR3 sequence: CASSQGLAGVYEQYF. In DNA form, the CDR3 reads TGTGCCAGCAGCCAAGGACTAGCGGGGGTCTACGAGCAGTACTTC.

This clone showed up many times. Additional DNA sequences in this sample encode the identical CDR3. V and J are TRBV19 and TRBJ1-1, with a possible D match to TRBD1 (5 bases). Trimming left V 3 bases short and J 3 bases short, with 8 bases between. CDR3 length: 13 residues. CDR1 is LNHDA and CDR2 is SQIVND in the germline V gene (reference sequence). CDR3 nucleotide sequence: TGTGCCAGTAGTATCAAAGGGGACACTGAAGCTTTCTTT. It yields the protein CASSIKGDTEAFF.

This clone was seen a handful of times. The V call is TRBV27, the J call TRBJ1-1; TRBD1 aligns across 9 bases. The ends lost 0 bases at V and 0 bases at J; junction bases unmatched: 8. The germline V gene has CDR1 MNHEY and CDR2 SMNVEV (reference sequence). The CDR3 is made up of 18 amino acids. This CDR3 reads CASSLSRGTGKMNTEAFF. In DNA, the CDR3 is TGTGCCAGCAGTTTATCGCGGGGGACAGGGAAAATGAACACTGAAGCTTTCTTT.

The chain employs TRBV7-2 and TRBJ1-5, with no clear D. The CDR3 is 15 residues long. Trimming took 5 bases from V and 3 from J, leaving 14 bases between them. CDR1 SGHTA and CDR2 FQGNSA come from the germline V gene. CDR3 sequence (DNA): TGTGCCAGCAGCACCGCGGGCCCTGACAATCAGCCCCAGCATTTT. Its translation is CASSTAGPDNQPQHF.

In the case of this clone: One junction end does not reproduce the germline sequence, and a read error may be involved. V gene TRBV30 combines with J gene TRBJ2-5; TRBD2 matches at 8 bases. The CDR3 has 16 residues. The V gene's germline CDR1 is GTSNPN and CDR2 SVGIG (reference sequence). In nucleotides, the CDR3 is TGTGCCTGGAGTGTTTGGAATAGCGGGGAGGAAGAGGCCCAGTACTTC. It encodes CAWSVWNSGEEEAQYF. Full variable domain (missing parts from reference TRBV30 and TRBJ2-5): SQTIHQWPATLVQPVGSPLSLECTVEGTSNPNLYWYRQAAGRGLQLLFYSVGIGQISSEVPQNLSASRPQDRQFILSSKKLLLSDSGFYLCAWSVWNSGEEEAQYFGPGTRLLVL.

The gene calls are TRBV11-2 and TRBJ2-7, with TRBD1 identical over 12 bases. The V gene end was trimmed by 5 bases and the J gene end by 4 bases; junction bases not matched to a gene: 15. CDR3 length equals 18 residues. The germline gives CDR1 SGHAT, CDR2 FQNNGV. The CDR3 sequence is CASSPVMGTGGSKYEQYF. The CDR3 DNA reads TGTGCCAGCAGCCCCGTAATGGGGACAGGGGGCAGCAAGTACGAGCAGTACTTC. The whole variable domain, filled in from reference TRBV11-2 and TRBJ2-7, reads EAGVAQSPRYKIIEKRQSVAFWCNPISGHATLYWYQQILGQGPKLLIQFQNNGVVDDSQLPKDRFSAERLKGVDSTLKIQPAKLEDSAVYLCASSPVMGTGGSKYEQYFGPGTRLTVT.

The chain is built from TRBV5-4 and TRBJ1-2; the D gene is possibly TRBD1 (6 bases). The CDR3 loop spans 14 amino acids. V lost 1 base to trimming and J lost 4 bases, with 11 bases between them. Per the germline V gene, CDR1 is SGHNT and CDR2 is YYREEE (reference sequence). CDR3 bases: TGTGCCAGCAGCTTGAGGGGGAGAGGCTATGGCTACACCTTC. Translated: CASSLRGRGYGYTF.

V usage is TRBV5-1 and J usage is TRBJ2-2, with 12 bases that match TRBD1. The V gene's germline CDR1 is SGHRS and CDR2 YFSETQ. The CDR3 is 16 amino acids. V was pared by 1 base and J by 7 bases, with 5 bases of the junction left unmatched. This chain's CDR3 is CASSLSGTGGIGELFF. The CDR3, as DNA: TGCGCCAGCAGCTTGAGCGGGACAGGGGGCATCGGGGAGCTGTTTTTT.

A few counts support this clone. This chain links TRBV18 with TRBJ2-3; maybe TRBD2 (6 bases). Germline V gene data show CDR1 as KGHSH and CDR2 as LQKENI. V was cut by 3 bases and J by 4 bases, with 17 bases left in between. The length of the CDR3 is 16 residues. CDR3 region: CASSPLSGSNPDTQYF. The CDR3 region has the DNA TGTGCCAGCTCACCCTTAAGCGGGTCGAATCCAGATACGCAGTATTTT.

Sample share makes this clone large. The J gene is TRBJ1-4, the V gene TRBV2; D may be TRBD1 (5 bases). Trimming left V 6 bases short and J 8 bases short, with 16 bases between. There are 14 residues in the CDR3. CDR1 SNHLY and CDR2 FYNNEI come from the germline V gene. CDR3 sequence (DNA): TGTGCCAGCAGGGAGACCGGGACTGGAGAAAAACTGTTTTTT. Translating gives CASRETGTGEKLFF.

This chain joins TRBV7-9 and TRBJ1-6; D not certain. V lost 5 bases and J 6 bases, leaving 17 bases between the germline ends. This CDR3 comprises 16 residues. The germline V gene encodes CDR1 SEHNR and CDR2 FQNEAQ (reference sequence). Here the CDR3 reads CASSGEGGGINSPLHF. Written as DNA, the CDR3 is TGTGCCAGCAGCGGGGAGGGCGGCGGAATTAATTCACCCCTCCACTTT. The variable domain in full, with the rest retrieved from reference TRBV7-9 and TRBJ1-6, is DTGVSQNPRHKITKRGQNVTFRCDPISEHNRLYWYRQTLGQGPEFLTYFQNEAQLEKSRLLSDRFSAERPKGSFSTLEIQRTEQGDSAMYLCASSGEGGGINSPLHFGNGTRLTVT.

This clone was seen only a few times. V usage is TRBV11-2 and J usage is TRBJ1-6; D remains unclear. From germline, CDR1 is SGHAT and CDR2 FQNNGV. CDR3 size: 15 residues. Trimming shortened V by 5 bases and J by 8 bases, and 16 bases separated the two germline ends. The CDR3 DNA sequence: TGTGCCAGCAGCCCCCTAGGACTCAAGGATTCACCCCTCCACTTT. Its protein is CASSPLGLKDSPLHF.

This clone was detected once. The same CDR3 can be traced to other DNA sequences in this sample. This CDR3 is CASSFREGETQYF. The CDR3 DNA is TGTGCCAGCAGCTTCAGGGAAGGAGAGACCCAGTACTTC. V is TRBV7-3 and J is TRBJ2-5; possibly TRBD1 for D (5 bases). Looked up from germline, CDR1 is SGHTA and CDR2 is FQGTGA. V shed 3 bases and J shed 4 bases, with 9 bases lying between them. The CDR3 spans 13 residues.

This sequence joins TRBV28 and TRBJ2-7; 12 positions match TRBD1. The CDR3 spans 15 residues. Germline trimming cut 3 bases from V and 4 bases from J; bases unmatched to any gene: 4. The germline gives CDR1 MDHEN, CDR2 SYDVKM. In nucleotides, the CDR3 is TGTGCCAGCAGTTTTCCGGGACAGGGGGCTTACGAGCAGTACTTC. This translates into CASSFPGQGAYEQYF.

This chain links TRBV19 with TRBJ2-5, with 7 bases that match TRBD1. CDR3 length: 13 amino acids. The germline V gene has CDR1 LNHDA and CDR2 SQIVND (reference sequence). Trimming at V came to 4 bases and at J to 2 bases, leaving 1 base not matched to a gene. CDR3 sequence (DNA): TGTGCCAGTAGTACGACAGGGCAAGAGACCCAGTACTTC. Amino acids: CASSTTGQETQYF.

The chain couples TRBV14 to TRBJ1-2, with no clear D. V gave up 4 bases and J gave up 4 bases, with 16 bases separating them. The CDR3 totals 15 residues. Germline CDR1 reads SGHDN; CDR2 reads FVKESK. The DNA for the CDR3 is TGTGCCAGCAGCCCCCTGGAGGGCTTGAGCTATGGCTACACCTTC. Protein product: CASSPLEGLSYGYTF.

The genes are TRBV6-1 and TRBJ1-3; the D gene is possibly TRBD1 (6 bases). Germline V gene sequence: CDR1 MNHNS, CDR2 SASEGT. Trimming shortened V by 6 bases and J by 11 bases, and 23 bases separated the two germline ends. This CDR3 is 15 amino acids long. DNA for the CDR3: TGTGCCAGCAGGGGGGAGGGGGGGCTGTTAAGTCCCATATATTTT. Amino acid sequence: CASRGEGGLLSPIYF.

This clone turned up a few times. The gene calls are TRBV4-2 and TRBJ1-2; possible D gene TRBD1, 5 bases. V lost 1 base, J lost 3 bases, and 9 bases lay in between. The CDR3 is made up of 14 amino acids. Looked up from germline, CDR1 is LGHNA and CDR2 is YNFKEQ. The CDR3 DNA follows: TGTGCCAGCAGCCAAGCCGCGACAGACTATGGCTACACCTTC. Its translation: CASSQAATDYGYTF.

The CDR3 spells CASSGATSGTGETQYF. In DNA form, the CDR3 reads TGTGCCAGCAGTGGAGCGACTAGCGGGACCGGAGAGACCCAGTACTTC. The chain uses TRBV2 and TRBJ2-5; TRBD2 matches 11 bases. This CDR3 has 16 amino acids. Germline CDR1 reads SNHLY; CDR2 reads FYNNEI. After removal of 4 bases from V and 4 bases from J, the junction contained 8 bases not matched to a gene.

The chain joins TRBV6-1 to TRBJ1-4; unclear D gene. V was pared by 8 bases and J by 2 bases, with 12 bases between. The CDR3 loop spans 14 amino acids. The V gene's germline CDR1 is MNHNS and CDR2 SASEGT. In DNA, the CDR3 is TGTGCCAGCGGGAGACCGACTACTAATGAAAAACTGTTTTTT. Translated, it gives CASGRPTTNEKLFF.

This clone was counted between two and nine times. The chain employs TRBV10-3 and TRBJ1-4, with 10 bases that match TRBD1. This CDR3 is built from 15 residues. V shed 6 bases, J shed 7 bases, and the junction held 8 bases outside the gene matches. The germline gives CDR1 ENHRY, CDR2 SYGVKD. The CDR3 nucleotides are TGTGCCATCAGCCGGGACAGGGGCGGGGGTGAAAAACTGTTTTTT. Translating it yields CAISRDRGGGEKLFF.